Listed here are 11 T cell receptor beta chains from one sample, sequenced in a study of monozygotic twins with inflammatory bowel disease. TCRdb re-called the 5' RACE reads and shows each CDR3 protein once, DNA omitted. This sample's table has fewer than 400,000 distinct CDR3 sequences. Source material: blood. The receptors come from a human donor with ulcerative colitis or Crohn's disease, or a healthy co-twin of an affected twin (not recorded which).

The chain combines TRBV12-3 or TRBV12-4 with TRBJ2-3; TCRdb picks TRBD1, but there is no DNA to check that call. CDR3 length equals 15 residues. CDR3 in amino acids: CASSLSLGGTDTQYF.

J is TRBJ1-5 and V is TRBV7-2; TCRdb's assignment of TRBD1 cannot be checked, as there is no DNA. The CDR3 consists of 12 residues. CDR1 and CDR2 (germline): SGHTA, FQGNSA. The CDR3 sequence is CASSLEGAPQHF.

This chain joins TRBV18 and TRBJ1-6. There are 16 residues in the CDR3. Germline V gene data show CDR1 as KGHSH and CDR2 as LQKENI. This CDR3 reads CASSPSGGANNSPLHF.

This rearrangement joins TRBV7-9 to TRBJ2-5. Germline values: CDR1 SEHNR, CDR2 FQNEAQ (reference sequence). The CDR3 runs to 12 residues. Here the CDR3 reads CASSSHGETQYF.

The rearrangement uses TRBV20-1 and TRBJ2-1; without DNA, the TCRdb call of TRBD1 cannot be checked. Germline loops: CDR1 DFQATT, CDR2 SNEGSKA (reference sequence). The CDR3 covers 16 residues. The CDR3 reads CSARDPGTGWGNEQFF.

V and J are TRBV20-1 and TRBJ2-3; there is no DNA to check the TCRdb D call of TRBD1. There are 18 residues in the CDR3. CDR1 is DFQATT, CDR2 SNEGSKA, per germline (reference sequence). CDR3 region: CSASGLRQGGSFTDTQYF.

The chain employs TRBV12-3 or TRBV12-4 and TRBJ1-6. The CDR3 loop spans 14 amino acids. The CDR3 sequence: CASSLRTSDSPLHF.

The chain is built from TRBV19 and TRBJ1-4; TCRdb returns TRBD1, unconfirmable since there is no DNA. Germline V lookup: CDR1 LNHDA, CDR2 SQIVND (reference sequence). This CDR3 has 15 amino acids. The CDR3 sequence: CASSDPGRLNEKLFF. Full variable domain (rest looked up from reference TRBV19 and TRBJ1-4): DGGITQSPKYLFRKEGQNVTLSCEQNLNHDAMYWYRQDPGQGLRLIYYSQIVNDFQKGDIAEGYSVSREKKESFPLTVTSAQKNPTAFYLCASSDPGRLNEKLFFGSGTQLSVL.

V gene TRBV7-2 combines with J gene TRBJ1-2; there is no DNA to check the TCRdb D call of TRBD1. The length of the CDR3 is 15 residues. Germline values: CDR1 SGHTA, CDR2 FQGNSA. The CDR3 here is CASSSPIGQIYGYTF.

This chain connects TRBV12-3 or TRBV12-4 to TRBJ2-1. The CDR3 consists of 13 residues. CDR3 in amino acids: CASKKIRRDEQFF.

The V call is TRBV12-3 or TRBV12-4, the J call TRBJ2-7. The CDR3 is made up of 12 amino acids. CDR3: CASSDDNREQYF.